This T cell receptor (beta chain) derives from a study of control samples from healthy donors and cancer patients. Clones were sequenced by immunoSEQ multiplex PCR, and TCRdb holds only the in-frame ones, with some missing. The table includes more than 25,000 clones, approximately 93% detected once. The CDR3 extends over 14 amino acids. V lost 4 bases and J lost 7, with 16 bases in between. Germline lookup yields CDR1 LGHNA and CDR2 YSLEER. The sample comprised blood. V and J are TRBV4-3 and TRBJ1-2, with D possibly TRBD1 on 5 matching bases. This receptor was taken from a man in his 60s in good health. The CDR3 nucleotides read TGCGCCAGCAGCCGAGACAGAACGGCGGGTGGCTACACCTTC. This codes for CASSRDRTAGGYTF.